The 22 T cell receptor beta chains below come from one sample, sequenced in a study of Ad26.COV2.S vaccination and SARS-CoV-2 variants (dated by TCRdb to 2020 to 2022). To prepare the library, the immunoSEQ multiplex PCR assay was applied. TCRdb mirrors the immuneACCESS table, restricted to in-frame sequences. Some clones are absent from its copies; in checked studies, under half trace to an unresolved V gene, and the reason for the others is unknown. The table for this sample lists some 500,000 clones; 75% to 90% of them were counted only once. The top ten clones comprise roughly 2.5% of the sample. The intended sense of this specimen's treatment or condition label: some 20 received Ad26.COV2.S at low or high dose, single or two shots; 5 received placebo; per-sample allocation not given. For vaccine and placebo recipients, repertoires were sequenced using samples collected on day 63 after the first injection.

Material: peripheral blood, obtained in a trial of Ad26.COV2.S vaccine versus placebo. Source of these receptors: a person aged 18 to 65 who received the Ad26.COV2.S COVID-19 vaccine or a placebo.

CDR3: CASSTGDDEQFF. The DNA for the CDR3 is TGTGCCAGCAGTACAGGGGACGATGAGCAGTTCTTC. This chain links TRBV12-3 or TRBV12-4 with TRBJ2-1; 7 nucleotides align to TRBD1. V lost 5 bases and J lost 8; bases outside the gene matches: 3. The CDR3 runs to 12 residues.

The chain has TRBV27 and TRBJ2-1, with TRBD2 matching 11 bases. This CDR3 has 18 residues. The germline V gene has CDR1 MNHEY and CDR2 SMNVEV (reference sequence). Germline trimming cut 6 bases from V and 5 bases from J; bases unmatched to any gene: 15. CDR3 protein: CASSPLFVMTSGDNEQFF. The CDR3 region has the DNA TGTGCCAGCAGCCCCCTGTTTGTGATGACTAGCGGGGACAATGAGCAGTTCTTC.

The rearrangement joins TRBV29-1 to TRBJ1-4; D might be TRBD1 (6 bases). The V end lost 4 bases, the J end lost 6 bases, and 9 bases lay between the germline ends. Germline V lookup: CDR1 SQVTM, CDR2 ANQGSEA. This CDR3 is built from 12 residues. CDR3 sequence (DNA): TGCAGCGTTGTTAGGGGGGATGAAAAACTGTTTTTT. Its translation is CSVVRGDEKLFF.

Remarks on this clone: At one end the junction does not follow the germline gene, possibly because of a read error. J is TRBJ2-1 and V is TRBV7-7; TRBD2 agrees at 10 bases. CDR1 and CDR2 (germline): SSHAT, FNYEAQ (reference sequence). CDR3 length: 15 residues. CDR3 nucleotides: TGTGCTAGCACCTACTCCGGGACTAGCGTTGACGAGCAGTTCTTC. As protein: CASTYSGTSVDEQFF.

This chain joins TRBV28 and TRBJ2-1, with D possibly TRBD2 on 6 matching bases. The CDR3 length is 16 residues. Germline lookup yields CDR1 MDHEN and CDR2 SYDVKM. V shed 3 bases and J shed 7 bases, with 19 bases lying between them. In DNA form, the CDR3 reads TGTGCCAGCAGTTTCGCGGCGGGGCGCCGAATGAATGAGCAGTTCTTC. As protein: CASSFAAGRRMNEQFF.

Worth noting for this clone: The sample contains more than one DNA sequence encoding this CDR3. The chain links TRBV18 to TRBJ2-2; no clear D. CDR3 length: 12 amino acids. Trimming pared 6 bases from V and 5 bases from J, leaving 7 bases between. CDR1 is KGHSH and CDR2 is LQKENI in the germline V gene. CDR3 bases: TGTGCCAGCTCGCCCTCTACCGGGGAGCTGTTTTTT. This translates into CASSPSTGELFF.

This sequence joins TRBV7-8 and TRBJ2-5, with 7 bases that match TRBD2. CDR3 length: 19 residues. The germline CDR1 and CDR2 sequences are SGHVS and FQNEAQ. Unmatched junction bases numbered 14, after V lost 1 base and J lost 0 bases. The CDR3 loop reads CASSLDFVARGSYQETQYF. The CDR3 region has the DNA TGTGCCAGCAGCTTAGACTTTGTGGCGCGGGGGAGCTACCAAGAGACCCAGTACTTC.

Written as DNA, the CDR3 is TGCGCCAGCAGCCAAGAGAGTTTAGGGCGTGAAAAACTGTTTTTT. Translation: CASSQESLGREKLFF. This chain joins TRBV4-1 and TRBJ1-4; no definite D call. Germline V lookup: CDR1 MGHRA, CDR2 YSYEKL. CDR3 length: 15 amino acids. The V end lost 0 bases, the J end lost 7 bases, and 12 bases lay between the germline ends.

The rearrangement uses TRBV18 and TRBJ1-5, with D uncertain. V shed 3 bases and J shed 5 bases, with 17 bases lying between them. Germline lookup yields CDR1 KGHSH and CDR2 LQKENI. This CDR3 is 16 amino acids long. As DNA, the CDR3 is TGTGCCAGCTCACCGCCATCCAGGTCGTTGGATCAGCCCCAGCATTTT. Translation gives CASSPPSRSLDQPQHF.

The V call is TRBV5-4, the J call TRBJ2-5; D ambiguous. Trimming took off 0 bases at V and 3 bases at J, with 9 bases between the two ends. CDR3 length: 14 residues. Germline CDR1 is SGHNT and CDR2 is YYREEE (reference sequence). The CDR3 reads CASSLASSEETQYF. The CDR3 nucleotides are TGTGCCAGCAGCTTGGCGAGCTCGGAAGAGACCCAGTACTTC.

CDR3: CASMRMDRGQETQYF. The CDR3 bases are TGTGCCAGTATGAGGATGGACAGGGGACAAGAGACCCAGTACTTC. The chain combines TRBV19 with TRBJ2-5; 9 nucleotides align to TRBD1. The CDR3 runs 15 residues. CDR1 and CDR2 (germline): LNHDA, SQIVND (reference sequence). V shed 7 bases, J shed 2 bases, and the junction held 8 bases outside the gene matches.

This clone was recorded only once. The chain recombines TRBV7-9 with TRBJ1-5, with 9 bases that match TRBD1. V shed 5 bases, J shed 6 bases, and the junction held 5 bases outside the gene matches. The germline V gene has CDR1 SEHNR and CDR2 FQNEAQ (reference sequence). The CDR3 sequence is 14 residues long. The CDR3 DNA follows: TGTGCCAGCAGCCCAGGACAGGGGACTCAGCCCCAGCATTTT. As protein: CASSPGQGTQPQHF. Based on the CDR3 plus reference TRBV7-9 and TRBJ1-5, the full variable domain is DTGVSQNPRHKITKRGQNVTFRCDPISEHNRLYWYRQTLGQGPEFLTYFQNEAQLEKSRLLSDRFSAERPKGSFSTLEIQRTEQGDSAMYLCASSPGQGTQPQHFGDGTRLSIL.

The rearrangement links TRBV9 to TRBJ1-4, with a tentative D call TRBD1 (5 bases). The germline V gene has CDR1 SGDLS and CDR2 YYNGEE. Trimming removed 1 base from V and 8 bases from J, with 12 bases in between. The CDR3 contains 14 residues. The CDR3 here is CASSVNRWDEKLFF. The CDR3 coding sequence is TGTGCCAGCAGCGTAAACAGGTGGGACGAAAAACTGTTTTTT.

CDR3 region: CAWAPQGGQPQHF. The CDR3 DNA sequence: TGTGCCTGGGCCCCACAGGGGGGACAGCCCCAGCATTTT. The J gene is TRBJ1-5, the V gene TRBV30, with 8 bases lining up with TRBD1. The CDR3 has 13 residues. Germline CDR1 GTSNPN, CDR2 SVGIG (reference sequence). With 5 bases clipped from V and 7 bases from J, the junction kept 7 bases outside the gene matches.

The CDR3 nucleotides read TGCGCCAGCAGTCAGGAAGGGGCTGCGAGGGCTTTCTTT. As protein: CASSQEGAARAFF. The chain links TRBV5-1 to TRBJ1-1, with D possibly TRBD1 on 5 matching bases. V was trimmed by 5 bases and J by 11 bases, leaving 19 bases between them. The V gene's germline CDR1 is SGHRS and CDR2 YFSETQ. The CDR3 covers 13 residues.

The gene calls are TRBV9 and TRBJ2-5, with D possibly matching TRBD1 (7 bases). The CDR3 is 14 amino acids. V was cut by 4 bases and J by 5 bases, with 15 bases left in between. From germline, CDR1 is SGDLS and CDR2 YYNGEE. In DNA, the CDR3 is TGTGCCAGCAGCTTCGCTGGAGGGGGCGAGACCCAGTACTTC. Translated: CASSFAGGGETQYF.

V usage is TRBV5-5 and J usage is TRBJ1-3; D is ambiguous. In germline, CDR1 is SGHKS, CDR2 YYEKEE (reference sequence). The CDR3 runs 17 residues. V dropped 1 base and J dropped 0 bases, with 14 bases sitting between them. The DNA of the CDR3 is TGTGCCAGCAGCTTGAAATTAGGAGCCTTCTCTGGAAACACCATATATTTT. Translating it yields CASSLKLGAFSGNTIYF.

This chain joins TRBV5-4 and TRBJ1-2; 9 nucleotides match TRBD1. Germline V gene data show CDR1 as SGHNT and CDR2 as YYREEE (reference sequence). The J segment lost 4 bases and the V segment lost 2 bases, leaving 6 bases of the junction unmatched. This CDR3 has 15 amino acids. CDR3: CASSFPGQGVYGYTF. CDR3 coding DNA: TGTGCCAGCAGCTTCCCGGGACAGGGAGTCTATGGCTACACCTTC.

The V gene is TRBV19, the J gene TRBJ1-2; D not certain. This CDR3 is 16 amino acids long. V shed 3 bases and J shed 2 bases, with 16 bases lying between them. CDR1 and CDR2 (germline): LNHDA, SQIVND (reference sequence). Written as DNA, the CDR3 is TGTGCCAGTAGTATTCGTTCGGGCAGCCTCAACTATGGCTACACCTTC. This translates into CASSIRSGSLNYGYTF.

This clone was seen a single time. The chain combines TRBV12-5 with TRBJ2-3; the match to TRBD2 covers 8 bases. The CDR3 loop spans 17 amino acids. The germline V gene encodes CDR1 LGHNT and CDR2 FRNRAP. V gave up 5 bases and J gave up 6 bases; unmatched junction bases: 16. CDR3: CASGPDPGTPSGDTQYF. CDR3 nucleotide sequence: TGTGCTAGTGGTCCAGACCCCGGGACTCCTAGCGGGGATACGCAGTATTTT.

The genes are TRBV2 and TRBJ1-5, with D perhaps matching TRBD1 (6 bases). The V gene's germline CDR1 is SNHLY and CDR2 FYNNEI. The CDR3 contains 17 residues. The ends were cut back, 2 bases at V and 5 bases at J, with 19 bases in the middle. The CDR3 sequence: CASSETYHGGTDQPQHF. In nucleotides, the CDR3 is TGTGCCAGCAGTGAAACTTACCACGGGGGCACGGATCAGCCCCAGCATTTT.

The rearrangement joins TRBV11-3 to TRBJ1-1; 8 bases fit TRBD1. The CDR3 loop spans 13 amino acids. The V segment lost 8 bases and the J segment 3 bases; nucleotides outside the gene matches: 5. Germline CDR1 SGHNT, CDR2 YENEEA. The CDR3 DNA sequence: TGTGCCAGCGCAGGGGGCGCATACACTGAAGCTTTCTTT. Protein: CASAGGAYTEAFF. The full variable domain, rest sourced from reference TRBV11-3 and TRBJ1-1, is EAGVVQSPRYKIIEKKQPVAFWCNPISGHNTLYWYLQNLGQGPELLIRYENEEAVDDSQLPKDRFSAERLKGVDSTLKIQPAELGDSAVYLCASAGGAYTEAFFGQGTRLTVV.